Listed below are T cell receptor beta chains from one sample, sequenced in a study of T cells in Graves' hyperthyroidism and ophthalmopathy. TCRdb re-derived calls from the multiplex PCR reads in MiXCR, one entry per CDR3 protein. The sample includes nearly 600,000 distinct CDR3 sequences, about 14% of them seen just once. The sequenced sample consisted of blood. These receptors were collected from a woman aged 25 to 39 with Graves' hyperthyroidism that later progressed to Graves' ophthalmopathy. Each CDR3 is given with its conserved first and last residue. D genes are given only for firm matches. Clone size is stated in some rows and not others, as once, few, many or a class when expanded.

j_gene,d_gene,len,abundance,v_gene,CDR3nt,CDR3aa
TRBJ1-5,-,14,many,TRBV12-3/TRBV12-4,TGTGCCAGCAACGCCGGACGGGACAATCAGCCCCAGCATTTT,CASNAGRDNQPQHF
TRBJ2-1,TRBD2,14,many,TRBV2,TGTGCCAGTGAGGTAGCGGGAGTTTGGAATGAGCAGTTCTTC,CASEVAGVWNEQFF
TRBJ2-3,TRBD2,15,-,TRBV30,TGTGCCTGGGGATTAGCGGGAGGAAGGGTAGATACGCAGTATTTT,CAWGLAGGRVDTQYF
TRBJ1-3,-,14,many,TRBV30,TGTGCCTGGAGTGTCGGGGAGGGAAGAAACACCATATATTTT,CAWSVGEGRNTIYF
TRBJ2-1,TRBD2,17,many,TRBV11-3,TGTGCCAGCAGCTTAGAAACCTTGGCGGGAGCTTGGAATGAGCAGTTCTTC,CASSLETLAGAWNEQFF
TRBJ2-5,TRBD2,16,many,TRBV7-2,TGTGCCAGCAGCCAGAGGAGCGGGAGGGCCGGCGAGACCCAGTACTTC,CASSQRSGRAGETQYF
TRBJ1-3,-,11,few,TRBV6-1,TGTGCCAGCTTTGGAAGAAACACCATATATTTT,CASFGRNTIYF
TRBJ2-7,TRBD2,14,-,TRBV5-1,TGCGCCAGCAGCTTGGCCAGCGGGGCGAGGGAGCAGTACTTC,CASSLASGAREQYF
TRBJ2-2,-,15,few,TRBV10-2,TGCGCCAGCAGTGAGGGCACTTCGAACACCGGGGAGCTGTTTTTT,CASSEGTSNTGELFF
TRBJ1-5,-,16,many,TRBV15,TGTGCCACCAGCAGAGAAAACGGGGGTGGGAATCAGCCCCAGCATTTT,CATSRENGGGNQPQHF
TRBJ1-6,-,18,-,TRBV3-1,TGTGCCAGCAGCCAAGATGATGGGTTTGGAGCCTATAATTCACCCCTCCACTTT,CASSQDDGFGAYNSPLHF
TRBJ2-1,TRBD2,16,many,TRBV27,TGTGCCAGCAGTTTATTGGCTAGCGGAAATTACAATGAGCAGTTCTTC,CASSLLASGNYNEQFF
TRBJ2-7,TRBD2,16,many,TRBV7-2,TGTGCCAGCAGCCAGCACTCTAGCGGGATCCTTTACGAGCAGTACTTC,CASSQHSSGILYEQYF
TRBJ2-1,TRBD2,13,many,TRBV29-1,TGCAGCGTTGGACTAGCGGACAACAATGAGCAGTTCTTC,CSVGLADNNEQFF
TRBJ2-1,-,13,-,TRBV6-2/TRBV6-3,TGTGCCAGCAGTCCCCTGGGGGGAAGAGAGCGGTTCTTC,CASSPLGGRERFF
TRBJ1-1,-,14,many,TRBV20-1,TGCAGTGCTAGAGATGGGACATTGAACACTGAAGCTTTCTTT,CSARDGTLNTEAFF
TRBJ1-3,TRBD1,16,-,TRBV28,TGTGCCAGCACCACAGGACAGGGGCCATCTGGAAACACCATATATTTT,CASTTGQGPSGNTIYF
TRBJ2-2,-,15,-,TRBV27,TGTGCCAGCAGTTTGGGCAGATTGAACACCGGGGAGCTGTTTTTT,CASSLGRLNTGELFF
TRBJ1-1,TRBD1,14,-,TRBV4-1,TGCGCCAGCAGCCAAACCCGGACAGGGTTTGAAGCTTTCTTT,CASSQTRTGFEAFF
TRBJ2-5,-,14,many,TRBV24-1,TGTGCCACCAGTGATTCCCCGGGGCGCGAGACCCAGTACTTC,CATSDSPGRETQYF
TRBJ2-7,TRBD1,14,many,TRBV7-2,TGTGCCAGCAGCTTAGGACAGGGCCCCAACGAGCAGTACTTC,CASSLGQGPNEQYF
TRBJ2-1,TRBD1,16,few,TRBV3-1,TGTGCCAGCAGAGCGCACAGGGGATCCCAGTACAATGAGCAGTTCTTC,CASRAHRGSQYNEQFF